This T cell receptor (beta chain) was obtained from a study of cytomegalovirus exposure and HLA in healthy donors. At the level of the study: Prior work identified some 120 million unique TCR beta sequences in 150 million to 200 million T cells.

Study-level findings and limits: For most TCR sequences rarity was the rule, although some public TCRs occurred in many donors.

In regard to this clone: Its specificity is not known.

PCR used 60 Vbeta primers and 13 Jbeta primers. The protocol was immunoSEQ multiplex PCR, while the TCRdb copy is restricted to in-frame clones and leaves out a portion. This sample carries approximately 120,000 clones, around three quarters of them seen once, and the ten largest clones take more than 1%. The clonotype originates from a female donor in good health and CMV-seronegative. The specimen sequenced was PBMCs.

The CDR3 DNA reads TGTGCCAGCAGCTTAGCACAGCGGTACACAGATACGCAGTATTTT. It translates to CASSLAQRYTDTQYF. The J gene is TRBJ2-3, the V gene TRBV7-6; tentatively, D is TRBD2 (5 bases). V lost 0 bases and J lost 2, with 9 bases in between. There are 15 residues in the CDR3. Per germline, CDR1 SGHVS and CDR2 FNYEAQ.